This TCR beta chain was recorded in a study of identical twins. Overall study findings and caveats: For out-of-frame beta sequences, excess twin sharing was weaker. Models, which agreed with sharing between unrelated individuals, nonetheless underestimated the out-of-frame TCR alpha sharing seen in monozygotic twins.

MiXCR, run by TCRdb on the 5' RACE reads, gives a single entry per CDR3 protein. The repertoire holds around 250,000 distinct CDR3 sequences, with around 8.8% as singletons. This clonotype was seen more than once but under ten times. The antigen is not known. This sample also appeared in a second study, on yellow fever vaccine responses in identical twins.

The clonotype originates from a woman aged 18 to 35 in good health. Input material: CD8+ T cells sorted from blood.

The DNA of the CDR3 is TGCGCCAGCAGCTTGGGAAGCGAAACCTACGAGCAGTACTTC. Amino acids: CASSLGSETYEQYF. The chain carries TRBV5-1 and TRBJ2-7; the D is unclear. CDR1 and CDR2 from the germline V gene are SGHRS and YFSETQ. This CDR3 contains 14 residues. Trimming removed 0 bases from V and 2 bases from J, with 9 bases in between.